Sequencing of this T cell receptor beta chain was carried out in a study of T-cell reconstitution after alpha-beta-depleted transplantation in children. Study-wide results and limits: The origin of high day-60 TCRbeta diversity in some patients lay in surviving recipient T cells and thymic progenitors. T-cell counts and diversity were attributed mostly to newly produced T cells one year after transplant.

Unique molecular identifiers were used in preparing the TCRbeta library. TCRdb re-called the PCR reads with MiXCR, one entry per CDR3 protein. The profile shows about 210,000 distinct CDR3 sequences, 17% of them singletons. Per germline, CDR1 MNHEY and CDR2 SVGAGI. This CDR3 is 15 amino acids long. Trimming at V came to 0 bases and at J to 1 base, leaving 1 base not matched to a gene. Regarding this clonotype: The antigen remains unidentified.

This TCR was recovered from a male patient aged 2-9 years who had a stem cell transplant for acute lymphoblastic leukemia, so the T cells may come from the graft donor. The chain recombines TRBV6-5 with TRBJ1-1; 8 bases align to TRBD1. The sequences come from PBMCs, mostly from graft donor cells, collected 360 days after TCRalphabeta/CD19-depleted stem cell transplant. The CDR3 DNA reads TGTGCCAGCAGTTACTCGGGGACAGGGAACACTGAAGCTTTCTTT. This encodes CASSYSGTGNTEAFF.